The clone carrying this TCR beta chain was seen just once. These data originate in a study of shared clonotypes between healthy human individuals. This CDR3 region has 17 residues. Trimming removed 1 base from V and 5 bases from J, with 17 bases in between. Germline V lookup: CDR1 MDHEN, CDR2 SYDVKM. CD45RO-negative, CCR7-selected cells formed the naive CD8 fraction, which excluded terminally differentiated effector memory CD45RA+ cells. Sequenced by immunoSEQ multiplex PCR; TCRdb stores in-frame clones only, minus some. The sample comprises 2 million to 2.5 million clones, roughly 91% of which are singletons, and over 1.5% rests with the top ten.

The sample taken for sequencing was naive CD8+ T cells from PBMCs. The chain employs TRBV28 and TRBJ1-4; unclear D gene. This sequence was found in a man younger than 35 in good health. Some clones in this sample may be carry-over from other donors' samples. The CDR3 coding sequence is TGTGCCAGCAGTTTATTCCCCCAAGTGGCGGGAAATGAAAAACTGTTTTTT. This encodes CASSLFPQVAGNEKLFF.